Below, one T cell receptor (beta chain) is given with its context. Its antigen is unidentified. Germline CDR1 is LNHDA and CDR2 is SQIVND (reference sequence). The length of the CDR3 is 18 residues. V was trimmed by 6 bases and J by 4 bases, leaving 27 bases between them. Sequencing used immunoSEQ multiplex PCR; TCRdb keeps in-frame clones, though not all of them. The repertoire consists of about 87,000 clones, with around four fifths occurring once and the leading ten covering approximately 0.79%. The sample comes from a study of OX40 agonist ivuxolimab in advanced cancers. Whole-study context: The patients received ivuxolimab by intravenous route every 2 weeks at 0.01 to 10 mg/kg.

The study, taken as a whole, reports: There were, on average, more expanded clones in CD8+ T cells than in CD4+.

This chain connects TRBV19 to TRBJ1-2; TRBD1 is a possible D gene (6 bases). Sequencing used CD4+ or CD8+ T cells sorted from blood, obtained in a trial of the OX40 agonist ivuxolimab. This sequence was found in an adult with an advanced solid tumor such as melanoma, head and neck, liver or kidney cancer. In DNA, the CDR3 is TGTGCCAGTAGCCCAGTCATTTCGCGTGTACAGGGCGGCTATGGCTACACCTTC. Its translation is CASSPVISRVQGGYGYTF.